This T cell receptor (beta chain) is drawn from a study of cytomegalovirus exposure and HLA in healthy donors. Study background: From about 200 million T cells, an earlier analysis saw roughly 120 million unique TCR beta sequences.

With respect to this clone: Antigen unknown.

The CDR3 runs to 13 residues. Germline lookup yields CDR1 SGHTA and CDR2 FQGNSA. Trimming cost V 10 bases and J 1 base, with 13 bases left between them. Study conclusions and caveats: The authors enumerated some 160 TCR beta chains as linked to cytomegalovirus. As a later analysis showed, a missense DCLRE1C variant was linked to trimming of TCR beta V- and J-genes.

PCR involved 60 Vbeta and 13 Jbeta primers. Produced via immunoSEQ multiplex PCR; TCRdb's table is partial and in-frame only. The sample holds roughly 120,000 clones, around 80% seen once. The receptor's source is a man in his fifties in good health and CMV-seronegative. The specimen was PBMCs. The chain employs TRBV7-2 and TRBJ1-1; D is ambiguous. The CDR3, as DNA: TGTGCCACCTCACAGCAACAGAACACTGAAGCTTTCTTT. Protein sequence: CATSQQQNTEAFF.